Below, 32 T cell receptor beta chains from the same sample are listed, as sequenced in a study of graft-versus-host responses after intestinal transplantation. Sequencing used immunoSEQ multiplex PCR; TCRdb keeps in-frame clones, though not all of them. This sample has some 24,000 clones; 40% occur once, and the top ten carry 0.66%. The input for sequencing was alloreactive CD4+ T cells from a mixed lymphocyte reaction culture, taken before intestinal transplant. Subset noted: CFSE-low proliferating T cells sorted from roughly 6-day pre-transplant mixed lymphocyte reaction (GvH or HvG direction). Receptor source: a human patient who received an intestinal transplant.

This clone was seen a few times. The chain uses TRBV28 and TRBJ2-1, with 11 bases fitting TRBD2. Looked up from germline, CDR1 is MDHEN and CDR2 is SYDVKM. V dropped 5 bases and J dropped 12; count of bases not matched to a gene: 12. This CDR3 is 15 amino acids long. The CDR3 nucleotides are TGTGCCAGCAGTCTACCCGGGACTAGCGGTCATGCGCAGTTCTTC. Translation gives CASSLPGTSGHAQFF.

The V and J genes are TRBV5-1 and TRBJ2-3; D is undetermined. Germline V CDR1 and CDR2: SGHRS, YFSETQ. V lost 3 bases to trimming and J lost 0 bases, with 11 bases between them. The CDR3 contains 15 residues. This chain's CDR3 is CASSYRYSSTDTQYF. The CDR3 nucleotides read TGCGCCAGCAGCTACAGATATTCTAGCACAGATACGCAGTATTTT.

The chain recombines TRBV27 with TRBJ2-3; TRBD2 agrees at 12 bases. This CDR3 is built from 17 residues. CDR1 and CDR2 from the germline V gene are MNHEY and SMNVEV (reference sequence). Losses at the gene ends were 5 bases for V and 0 bases for J; bases not matched to a gene: 6. CDR3 in DNA: TGTGCCAGCAGTCCCATTGGGACTAGCGGGAGCACAGATACGCAGTATTTT. Protein product: CASSPIGTSGSTDTQYF.

The chain joins TRBV28 to TRBJ1-1, with TRBD1 identical over 10 bases. The length of the CDR3 is 17 residues. Trimming took 10 bases from V and 1 from J; bases not matched to a gene: 15. The germline V gene encodes CDR1 MDHEN and CDR2 SYDVKM. The CDR3 DNA is TGTGCCACCCCCCGGACTTCGGACAGGGGGGGGAACACTGAAGCTTTCTTT. As protein: CATPRTSDRGGNTEAFF.

This clone qualifies as medium-sized. V gene TRBV2 combines with J gene TRBJ2-7, with 7 bases fitting TRBD2. Germline CDR1 SNHLY, CDR2 FYNNEI. The junction had 10 bases not matched to a gene; V was cut back by 7 bases and J by 7 bases. This CDR3 is built from 13 residues. The DNA of the CDR3 is TGTGCCAGCATGGGGTATTCGGGGGGAGAGCAGTACTTC. Translating it yields CASMGYSGGEQYF.

The chain joins TRBV30 to TRBJ1-4, with D unresolved. Germline V lookup: CDR1 GTSNPN, CDR2 SVGIG (reference sequence). V lost 0 bases and J 8 bases, leaving 7 bases between the germline ends. This CDR3 contains 12 residues. The CDR3 DNA is TGTGCCTGGAGTGTACTCGGGGAAAAACTGTTTTTT. Residues: CAWSVLGEKLFF.

This clone was counted a single time. Other DNA sequences in this specimen translate into the identical CDR3. The chain employs TRBV7-9 and TRBJ1-6; a weak D match, TRBD1 (5 bases). This CDR3 is built from 17 residues. V lost 1 base to trimming and J lost 6 bases, with 16 bases between them. Germline V gene data show CDR1 as SEHNR and CDR2 as FQNEAQ (reference sequence). The CDR3 DNA reads TGTGCCAGCAGCTTAGGGACACCTAATTGGGGTAATTCACCCCTCCACTTT. Its protein product is CASSLGTPNWGNSPLHF.

This clone appeared a few times. CDR3 coding DNA: TGTGCCAGCTCACCCGCCTTATCTCGGTCTGGAAACACCATATATTTT. It is translated as CASSPALSRSGNTIYF. This sequence joins TRBV18 and TRBJ1-3; D unresolved. Germline lookup yields CDR1 KGHSH and CDR2 LQKENI. The ends were cut back, 3 bases at V and 1 base at J, with 13 bases in the middle. The CDR3 totals 16 residues.

This chain connects TRBV19 to TRBJ2-7; tentative D call: TRBD1 (6 bases). The germline V gene encodes CDR1 LNHDA and CDR2 SQIVND (reference sequence). The CDR3 contains 16 residues. V lost 7 bases and J 3 bases, leaving 22 bases between the germline ends. CDR3 sequence: CASKPRGTGNSYEQYF. The CDR3 DNA sequence: TGTGCCAGTAAACCCAGGGGAACAGGGAATAGCTACGAGCAGTACTTC.

This clone was detected only a few times. V and J are TRBV19 and TRBJ2-1; D is possibly TRBD2 (5 bases). Germline V gives CDR1 LNHDA, CDR2 SQIVND (reference sequence). Trimming pared 3 bases from V and 11 bases from J, leaving 11 bases between. The CDR3 runs to 12 residues. DNA of the CDR3: TGTGCCAGTAGTATTGACTATCGCAAGCAGTTCTTC. Residues: CASSIDYRKQFF.

This clone was observed a handful of times. This chain uses TRBV6-1 with TRBJ2-3; the match to TRBD2 covers 9 bases. The CDR3 length is 15 residues. The V segment lost 5 bases and the J segment 0 bases; nucleotides outside the gene matches: 3. Germline-derived CDR1 and CDR2 are MNHNS and SASEGT. The chain's CDR3 is CASSRAGGSTDTQYF. CDR3 nucleotide sequence: TGTGCCAGCAGTCGAGCGGGGGGTAGCACAGATACGCAGTATTTT.

In its sample, this clone ranks as medium-sized. V is TRBV28 and J is TRBJ1-6; D call uncertain. The CDR3 is 16 amino acids. The germline gives CDR1 MDHEN, CDR2 SYDVKM. Trimming cost V 5 bases and J 8 bases, with 19 bases left between them. The CDR3 bases are TGTGCCAGCAGTACATACCCCTCAGGCGGGGATTCACCCCTCCACTTT. Protein: CASSTYPSGGDSPLHF.

V is TRBV18 and J is TRBJ1-1; maybe TRBD1 (6 bases). CDR3 length: 15 residues. Germline V gene lookup returns CDR1 KGHSH and CDR2 LQKENI. Trimming removed 2 bases at V and 3 bases at J, with 13 bases between. The CDR3 loop reads CASSPWAGADTEAFF. The CDR3 nucleotides are TGTGCCAGCTCACCATGGGCGGGGGCTGACACTGAAGCTTTCTTT.

The chain is built from TRBV4-1 and TRBJ1-1; tentatively, D is TRBD1 (5 bases). Trimming took 9 bases from V and 1 from J, leaving 12 bases between them. Germline CDR1 and CDR2: MGHRA and YSYEKL. The CDR3 is made up of 13 amino acids. CDR3 nucleotide sequence: TGCGCCAGTGTTCAGGGTGGGAACACTGAAGCTTTCTTT. Its translation is CASVQGGNTEAFF.

This clone was picked up a small number of times. The J gene is TRBJ2-5, the V gene TRBV5-1; D remains unclear. The CDR3 spans 13 residues. Trimming took 6 bases from V and 1 from J, leaving 10 bases between them. Germline CDR1 and CDR2: SGHRS and YFSETQ. Here the CDR3 reads CASTPLGQETQYF. CDR3 DNA sequence: TGCGCCAGCACCCCCCTCGGCCAAGAGACCCAGTACTTC.

The V gene is TRBV7-6, the J gene TRBJ1-3; D perhaps matches TRBD1 (6 bases). The ends were cut back, 5 bases at V and 0 bases at J, with 11 bases in the middle. Looked up from germline, CDR1 is SGHVS and CDR2 is FNYEAQ. The CDR3 has 15 residues. CDR3 loop: CASSVGTSSGNTIYF. The DNA of the CDR3 is TGTGCCAGCAGCGTCGGGACATCCTCTGGAAACACCATATATTTT.

This clone was counted only a few times. The chain couples TRBV10-2 to TRBJ1-1, with D perhaps matching TRBD1 (6 bases). The CDR3 sequence is 15 residues long. The V end was cut by 3 bases, the J end by 0 bases, with 11 bases between. CDR1 WSHSY and CDR2 SAAADI come from the germline V gene. CDR3 loop: CASSDYRAMNTEAFF. CDR3 DNA: TGCGCCAGCAGTGATTACAGGGCGATGAACACTGAAGCTTTCTTT.

This chain links TRBV7-9 with TRBJ1-2, with 7 bases fitting TRBD1. Germline V gene lookup returns CDR1 SEHNR and CDR2 FQNEAQ (reference sequence). This CDR3 region has 15 residues. V shed 4 bases, J shed 0 bases, and the junction held 5 bases outside the gene matches. CDR3 bases: TGTGCCAGCAGCTCCTGGACAGGAACTAACTATGGCTACACCTTC. As protein: CASSSWTGTNYGYTF. Together with reference TRBV7-9 and TRBJ1-2, the CDR3 gives the full variable domain: DTGVSQNPRHKITKRGQNVTFRCDPISEHNRLYWYRQTLGQGPEFLTYFQNEAQLEKSRLLSDRFSAERPKGSFSTLEIQRTEQGDSAMYLCASSSWTGTNYGYTFGSGTRLTVV.

This clone has only a few counts. The chain has TRBV6-1 and TRBJ1-6; D is possibly TRBD1 (6 bases). Trimming stripped 4 bases from V and 0 bases from J, with 16 bases between. The CDR3 length is 18 residues. Germline assignment: CDR1 MNHNS and CDR2 SASEGT. CDR3 nucleotide sequence: TGTGCCAGCAGTGCACAGGGTTACCTTAGCTCCTATAATTCACCCCTCCACTTT. Translation gives CASSAQGYLSSYNSPLHF.

The CDR3 DNA reads TGTGCCAGTGGGTCGGGGTACTCTGGGGCCAACGTCCTGACTTTC. It yields the protein CASGSGYSGANVLTF. This rearrangement joins TRBV6-5 to TRBJ2-6, with D possibly TRBD2 on 5 matching bases. The V end lost 9 bases, the J end lost 0 bases, and 12 bases lay between the germline ends. The CDR3 length is 15 residues. Germline V gives CDR1 MNHEY, CDR2 SVGAGI.

The V gene is TRBV6-5, the J gene TRBJ2-7; maybe TRBD2 (7 bases). The length of the CDR3 is 12 residues. V was trimmed by 4 bases and J by 10 bases, leaving 14 bases between them. The germline V gene encodes CDR1 MNHEY and CDR2 SVGAGI. For the CDR3, the DNA is TGTGCCAGCAGTTGGGGAGGGGGGGGCCAGTACTTC. Amino acid sequence: CASSWGGGGQYF.

This clone was seen more than once but under ten times. CDR3 sequence (DNA): TGTGCCAGCAGCTCACTAGCCCACACAGATACGCAGTATTTT. Its translation: CASSSLAHTDTQYF. V and J are TRBV7-2 and TRBJ2-3; D may be TRBD2 (6 bases). Germline CDR1 is SGHTA and CDR2 is FQGNSA. V lost 4 bases and J lost 2, with 10 bases in between. The CDR3 sequence is 14 residues long. The full variable domain, completed using reference TRBV7-2 and TRBJ2-3, is GAGVSQSPSNKVTEKGKDVELRCDPISGHTALYWYRQSLGQGLEFLIYFQGNSAPDKSGLPSDRFSAERTGGSVSTLTIQRTQQEDSAVYLCASSSLAHTDTQYFGPGTRLTVL.

This clone showed up just a few times. The V gene is TRBV28, the J gene TRBJ2-7, with TRBD2 matching over 14 bases. J gave up 0 bases and V 6 bases, and 19 bases lay outside the gene matches. CDR1 MDHEN and CDR2 SYDVKM come from the germline V gene. This CDR3 has 21 amino acids. The CDR3 is CASSYQSPTSGRALNSYEQYF. The CDR3, as DNA: TGTGCCAGCAGCTACCAGTCCCCGACTAGCGGGAGGGCCCTGAACTCCTACGAGCAGTACTTC.

This chain connects TRBV12-5 to TRBJ2-5; 10 bases are shared with TRBD1. CDR3 length: 17 residues. Germline lookup yields CDR1 LGHNT and CDR2 FRNRAP. V was pared by 0 bases and J by 4 bases, with 8 bases of the junction left unmatched. The CDR3, as DNA: TGTGCTAGTGGTTTGGTATACTCTGGACAGGGGGGAGAGACCCAGTACTTC. It specifies CASGLVYSGQGGETQYF.

This chain connects TRBV15 to TRBJ2-4; 9 bases are a match to TRBD1. Germline CDR1 LNHNV, CDR2 YYDKDF (reference sequence). CDR3 length: 17 amino acids. Losses at the gene ends were 2 bases for V and 9 bases for J; bases not matched to a gene: 14. The CDR3 sequence is CATSRSYPGTGTSIQYF. CDR3 DNA: TGTGCCACCAGCAGATCCTACCCCGGGACAGGGACTTCCATTCAGTACTTC.

This chain links TRBV7-8 with TRBJ2-7; a weak D match, TRBD2 (5 bases). Germline CDR1 reads SGHVS; CDR2 reads FQNEAQ. This CDR3 is built from 15 residues. Trimming cost V 1 base and J 2 bases, with 12 bases left between them. CDR3 sequence: CASSLVKRGPYEQYF. CDR3 nucleotide sequence: TGTGCCAGCAGCTTAGTAAAACGGGGTCCCTACGAGCAGTACTTC.

This clone was seen more than once but under ten times. The chain couples TRBV20-1 to TRBJ2-5; TRBD1 matches 7 bases. The V gene's germline CDR1 is DFQATT and CDR2 SNEGSKA (reference sequence). The length of the CDR3 is 11 residues. For the CDR3, the DNA is TGCAGCGCCAGGGGGTGGGAGACCCAGTACTTC. Translation gives CSARGWETQYF.

The V gene is TRBV5-1, the J gene TRBJ2-6, with 9 bases that match TRBD1. Germline V gives CDR1 SGHRS, CDR2 YFSETQ. CDR3 length: 16 residues. V dropped 0 bases and J dropped 2; count of bases not matched to a gene: 0. The CDR3 protein is CASSLGDRAGANVLTF. The CDR3 DNA reads as TGCGCCAGCAGCTTGGGGGACAGGGCTGGGGCCAACGTCCTGACTTTC.

This clone was found a few times. The chain has TRBV6-1 and TRBJ2-1; 9 nucleotides line up with TRBD2. With 9 bases clipped from V and 7 bases from J, the junction kept 13 bases outside the gene matches. Germline V gives CDR1 MNHNS, CDR2 SASEGT. This CDR3 contains 15 residues. CDR3 nucleotide sequence: TGTGCCAGGGTGGCGGGAGGGCCGGGGGGGAATGAGCAGTTCTTC. The encoded protein is CARVAGGPGGNEQFF.

The J gene is TRBJ1-2, the V gene TRBV19; 8 bases agree with TRBD1. The length of the CDR3 is 14 residues. V lost 7 bases and J lost 4; bases outside the gene matches: 8. Germline V gives CDR1 LNHDA, CDR2 SQIVND (reference sequence). The CDR3 spells CASTKLTGAYGYTF. The CDR3 DNA is TGTGCCAGTACCAAATTGACAGGGGCCTATGGCTACACCTTC.

The chain is built from TRBV13 and TRBJ2-7; 9 bases fit TRBD2. The CDR3 has 16 amino acids. Germline CDR1 and CDR2: PRHDT and FYEKMQ (reference sequence). The ends lost 1 base at V and 6 bases at J; junction bases unmatched: 10. The DNA of the CDR3 is TGTGCCAGCAGCTTAGCGGTCCTAGCGGGAAGAAGCGAGCAGTACTTC. Amino acid sequence: CASSLAVLAGRSEQYF.

V is TRBV27 and J is TRBJ2-2; TRBD1 matches at 9 bases. Losses at the gene ends were 5 bases for V and 5 bases for J; bases not matched to a gene: 12. The germline V gene has CDR1 MNHEY and CDR2 SMNVEV (reference sequence). This CDR3 spans 17 amino acids. CDR3 in DNA: TGTGCCAGCAGTCGAATATACGGGACAGGGTTAACCGGGGAGCTGTTTTTT. This codes for CASSRIYGTGLTGELFF.